This T cell receptor (beta chain) was identified during a study of cytomegalovirus exposure and HLA in healthy donors. Looking at the study overall: HLA-typed donors were the source of some 80 million unique TCRs, which an early data release held.

The PCR contained 60 Vbeta and 13 Jbeta primers. Clones were sequenced by immunoSEQ multiplex PCR, and TCRdb holds only the in-frame ones, with some missing. Found here are 150,000 to 200,000 clones; the top ten clones hold less than 6.5%. V lost 5 bases to trimming and J lost 4 bases, with 14 bases between them. There are 15 residues in the CDR3. Germline V CDR1 and CDR2: SGHAT, FQNNGV. This clonotype was obtained from a man aged 25 to 45 in good health and CMV-seronegative. Input material: PBMCs. This chain connects TRBV11-2 to TRBJ1-4, with a tentative D call TRBD1 (5 bases). The CDR3 here is CASSHNTGVNEKLFF. The DNA of the CDR3 is TGTGCCAGCAGCCATAACACGGGGGTTAATGAAAAACTGTTTTTT.